The T cell receptor beta chain described here comes from a study of cytomegalovirus exposure and HLA in healthy donors. CDR3 size: 22 residues. As concerns this clone: The target antigen is unknown.

Study-wide results and limits: As a later analysis revealed, most CMV-associated TCR beta chains appeared HLA-restricted. Later on, an analysis found that several of the most significant clusters appeared to be linked to common viral pathogens, which included parvovirus B19.

The PCR had 60 Vbeta and 13 Jbeta primers. The data were produced by immunoSEQ multiplex PCR, yet TCRdb's version contains in-frame clones alone and is incomplete. The sample includes approximately 150,000 clones, 76% of them seen just once. The receptor's source is a male donor in good health and CMV-seronegative. The chain recombines TRBV21-1 with TRBJ2-7; TRBD2 reflects the table's D call only, with no check against the DNA. TRBV21-1 is noted as a pseudogene. Material for sequencing was PBMCs. This CDR3 is CASSKGTGGILGLAGWSYEQYF. CDR3 in DNA: TGTGCCAGCAGCAAAGGGACAGGGGGCATTCTTGGACTAGCGGGATGGAGCTACGAGCAGTACTTC.